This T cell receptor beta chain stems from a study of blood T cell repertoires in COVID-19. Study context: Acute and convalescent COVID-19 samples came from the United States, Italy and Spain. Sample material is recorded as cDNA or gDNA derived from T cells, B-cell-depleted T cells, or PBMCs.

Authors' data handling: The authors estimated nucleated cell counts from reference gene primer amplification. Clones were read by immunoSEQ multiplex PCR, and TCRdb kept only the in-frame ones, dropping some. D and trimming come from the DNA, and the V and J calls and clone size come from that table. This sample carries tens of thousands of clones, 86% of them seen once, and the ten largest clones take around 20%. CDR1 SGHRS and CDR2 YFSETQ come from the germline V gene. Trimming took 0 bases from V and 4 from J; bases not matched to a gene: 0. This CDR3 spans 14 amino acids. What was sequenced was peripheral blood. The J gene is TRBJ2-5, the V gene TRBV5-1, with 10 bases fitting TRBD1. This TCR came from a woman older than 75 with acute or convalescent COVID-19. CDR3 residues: CASSLGDRGETQYF. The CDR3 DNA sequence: TGCGCCAGCAGCTTGGGGGACAGGGGAGAGACCCAGTACTTC.